Listed below are T cell receptor beta chains from one sample, sequenced in a study of T-cell memory formation after mild COVID-19. TCRdb reprocessed the 5' RACE reads via MiXCR and lists one record per CDR3 protein. This sample yields a few hundred thousand distinct CDR3 sequences, of which approximately 19% are seen a single time; 20% to 25% belongs to the top ten. The sample taken for sequencing was PBMCs or a T cell subset sorted from them (not recorded which). The receptors were sampled from a man between 18 and 35 years old who had mild COVID-19 (a few samples of this study predate the infection). Cell type and time point are not known. CDR3s include the opening cysteine and the closing phenylalanine or tryptophan. The D gene is left open where the match is weak. Not all rows give a size; the values are once, few, many and, for expanded clones, a class.

clone_size: .; j_call: TRBJ1-2; d_call: .; v_call: TRBV20-1; cdr3_aa: CSARPGQNYGYTF; cdr3_nt: TGCAGTGCTAGGCCGGGGCAGAACTATGGCTACACCTTC
clone_size: few; j_call: TRBJ2-5; d_call: .; v_call: TRBV5-1; cdr3_aa: CASSLIPGGVETQYF; cdr3_nt: TGCGCCAGCAGCTTGATTCCGGGGGGCGTGGAGACCCAGTACTTC
clone_size: .; j_call: TRBJ2-1; d_call: .; v_call: TRBV5-5; cdr3_aa: CASERYSAFSNEQFF; cdr3_nt: TGTGCCAGCGAGAGATACAGTGCCTTCTCCAATGAGCAGTTCTTC
clone_size: .; j_call: TRBJ1-2; d_call: .; v_call: TRBV12-3/TRBV12-4; cdr3_aa: CASSASRGSYTF; cdr3_nt: TGTGCCAGCAGTGCCTCTAGGGGGAGCTACACCTTC
clone_size: .; j_call: TRBJ1-2; d_call: TRBD1; v_call: TRBV28; cdr3_aa: CASSIPIARGQGYTF; cdr3_nt: TGTGCCAGCAGTATCCCAATAGCCAGGGGGCAAGGCTACACCTTC
clone_size: .; j_call: TRBJ1-1; d_call: TRBD1; v_call: TRBV6-6; cdr3_aa: CASRHDRVVGTEAFF; cdr3_nt: TGTGCCAGCAGACACGACAGGGTGGTCGGCACTGAAGCTTTCTTT
clone_size: .; j_call: TRBJ2-5; d_call: TRBD1; v_call: TRBV7-9; cdr3_aa: CASSSSTGDGGQQETQYF; cdr3_nt: TGTGCCAGCAGCTCATCGACAGGGGACGGAGGTCAACAAGAGACCCAGTACTTC
clone_size: few; j_call: TRBJ2-6; d_call: TRBD2; v_call: TRBV30; cdr3_aa: CAWSRGAGANVLTF; cdr3_nt: TGTGCCTGGAGTCGGGGGGCTGGGGCCAACGTCCTGACTTTC
clone_size: few; j_call: TRBJ1-6; d_call: .; v_call: TRBV10-3; cdr3_aa: CAINSMNSPLHF; cdr3_nt: TGTGCCATAAATTCGATGAATTCACCCCTCCACTTT
clone_size: few; j_call: TRBJ1-5; d_call: .; v_call: TRBV10-3; cdr3_aa: CAISESMTRNQPQHF; cdr3_nt: TGTGCCATCAGTGAGTCGATGACTAGAAATCAGCCCCAGCATTTT
clone_size: few; j_call: TRBJ1-3; d_call: .; v_call: TRBV7-2; cdr3_aa: CASSTGLTIYF; cdr3_nt: TGTGCCAGCAGCACGGGTTTGACCATATATTTT
clone_size: many; j_call: TRBJ2-1; d_call: .; v_call: TRBV4-3; cdr3_aa: CASSQVKGNNEQFF; cdr3_nt: TGCGCCAGCAGCCAAGTTAAGGGGAACAATGAGCAGTTCTTC
clone_size: few; j_call: TRBJ2-1; d_call: .; v_call: TRBV20-1; cdr3_aa: CSARVIRQGQFF; cdr3_nt: TGCAGTGCTAGAGTTATACGGCAGGGGCAGTTCTTC
clone_size: few; j_call: TRBJ2-5; d_call: .; v_call: TRBV4-3; cdr3_aa: CASSQRWGRETQYF; cdr3_nt: TGCGCCAGCAGCCAAAGGTGGGGTAGGGAGACCCAGTACTTC
clone_size: .; j_call: TRBJ2-3; d_call: .; v_call: TRBV7-8; cdr3_aa: CASSTGPVLPDTQYF; cdr3_nt: TGTGCCAGCAGCACCGGACCCGTACTCCCAGATACGCAGTATTTT
clone_size: .; j_call: TRBJ1-2; d_call: .; v_call: TRBV12-3/TRBV12-4; cdr3_aa: CASSRDADGYTF; cdr3_nt: TGTGCCAGCAGCCGGGACGCGGATGGCTACACCTTC
clone_size: .; j_call: TRBJ2-3; d_call: TRBD2; v_call: TRBV28; cdr3_aa: CASSFSERGGSNTQYF; cdr3_nt: TGTGCCAGCAGTTTTTCAGAGCGGGGGGGATCCAATACGCAGTATTTT
clone_size: few; j_call: TRBJ2-7; d_call: TRBD1; v_call: TRBV4-3; cdr3_aa: CASSQDGKGGFSYEQYF; cdr3_nt: TGCGCCAGCAGCCAAGATGGAAAAGGGGGCTTTTCCTACGAGCAGTACTTC
clone_size: .; j_call: TRBJ2-3; d_call: TRBD1; v_call: TRBV5-1; cdr3_aa: CASSPGDRGADTQYF; cdr3_nt: TGCGCCAGCAGCCCTGGGGACAGGGGAGCAGATACGCAGTATTTT
clone_size: .; j_call: TRBJ2-3; d_call: TRBD2; v_call: TRBV24-1; cdr3_aa: CATSEDTSGSTDTQYF; cdr3_nt: TGTGCCACCAGTGAGGACACTAGCGGAAGCACAGATACGCAGTATTTT
clone_size: few; j_call: TRBJ1-1; d_call: .; v_call: TRBV5-1; cdr3_aa: CASSLGHVLQGGLDTEAFF; cdr3_nt: TGCGCCAGCAGCTTAGGTCATGTCCTGCAGGGAGGTTTGGACACTGAAGCTTTCTTT
clone_size: few; j_call: TRBJ1-1; d_call: .; v_call: TRBV7-9; cdr3_aa: CASSLGRAPEAFF; cdr3_nt: TGTGCCAGCAGCTTAGGAAGGGCCCCTGAAGCTTTCTTT
clone_size: .; j_call: TRBJ2-2; d_call: .; v_call: TRBV20-1; cdr3_aa: CSADGTGSTGELFF; cdr3_nt: TGCAGTGCCGACGGGACCGGTAGCACCGGGGAGCTGTTTTTT
clone_size: .; j_call: TRBJ1-1; d_call: .; v_call: TRBV4-3; cdr3_aa: CASSQDSTRGGDTEAFF; cdr3_nt: TGCGCCAGCAGCCAAGATTCGACCAGGGGAGGGGACACTGAAGCTTTCTTT
clone_size: many; j_call: TRBJ2-5; d_call: TRBD2; v_call: TRBV7-2; cdr3_aa: CASSFLAGQETQYF; cdr3_nt: TGTGCCAGCAGCTTTCTAGCGGGGCAAGAGACCCAGTACTTC
clone_size: .; j_call: TRBJ1-5; d_call: TRBD1; v_call: TRBV7-2; cdr3_aa: CASSERDRGYQPQHF; cdr3_nt: TGTGCCAGCAGCGAGCGGGACAGGGGGTATCAGCCCCAGCATTTT
clone_size: .; j_call: TRBJ2-5; d_call: TRBD2; v_call: TRBV7-3; cdr3_aa: CASSPSGGEDQYF; cdr3_nt: TGTGCCAGCAGCCCTAGCGGGGGTGAGGACCAGTACTTC
clone_size: .; j_call: TRBJ2-3; d_call: .; v_call: TRBV6-6; cdr3_aa: CASSFNRERDTQYF; cdr3_nt: TGTGCCAGCAGTTTTAACAGGGAGCGAGATACGCAGTATTTT
clone_size: .; j_call: TRBJ2-5; d_call: .; v_call: TRBV5-4; cdr3_aa: CASSLGLLGRETQYF; cdr3_nt: TGTGCCAGCAGCTTGGGACTGTTGGGTAGAGAGACCCAGTACTTC
clone_size: .; j_call: TRBJ1-6; d_call: TRBD1; v_call: TRBV20-1; cdr3_aa: CSATTNRGRSPLHF; cdr3_nt: TGCAGTGCCACGACGAACAGGGGAAGGTCACCCCTCCACTTT
clone_size: few; j_call: TRBJ2-3; d_call: TRBD1; v_call: TRBV7-9; cdr3_aa: CASSPWDSNTDTQYF; cdr3_nt: TGTGCCAGCAGCCCTTGGGACAGCAACACAGATACGCAGTATTTT
clone_size: few; j_call: TRBJ1-4; d_call: .; v_call: TRBV4-1; cdr3_aa: CASSQEAGFTNEKLFF; cdr3_nt: TGCGCCAGCAGCCAAGAAGCGGGCTTTACTAATGAAAAACTGTTTTTT
clone_size: .; j_call: TRBJ2-1; d_call: .; v_call: TRBV20-1; cdr3_aa: CSAGGVAGAGNEQFF; cdr3_nt: TGCAGTGCTGGGGGGGTTGCGGGGGCCGGCAATGAGCAGTTCTTC
clone_size: .; j_call: TRBJ1-3; d_call: .; v_call: TRBV5-1; cdr3_aa: CASSLTYLSGNTIYF; cdr3_nt: TGCGCCAGCAGCTTGACCTACCTCTCTGGAAACACCATATATTTT
clone_size: .; j_call: TRBJ2-5; d_call: TRBD2; v_call: TRBV5-1; cdr3_aa: CASSLKRGSGETQYF; cdr3_nt: TGCGCCAGCAGCTTGAAGCGGGGAAGTGGAGAGACCCAGTACTTC
clone_size: .; j_call: TRBJ1-2; d_call: TRBD1; v_call: TRBV4-1; cdr3_aa: CASSQTTGGRSYGYTF; cdr3_nt: TGCGCCAGCAGCCAGACTACAGGGGGGCGCTCCTATGGCTACACCTTC
clone_size: few; j_call: TRBJ2-2; d_call: .; v_call: TRBV21-1; cdr3_aa: CASSIDRTGELFF; cdr3_nt: TGTGCCAGCAGTATCGACCGCACCGGGGAGCTGTTTTTT
clone_size: .; j_call: TRBJ1-6; d_call: .; v_call: TRBV10-3; cdr3_aa: CAISESVDSYNSPLHF; cdr3_nt: TGTGCCATCAGTGAGTCGGTAGACTCCTATAATTCACCCCTCCACTTT
clone_size: few; j_call: TRBJ1-2; d_call: TRBD1; v_call: TRBV6-5; cdr3_aa: CASSYSIGDRGNYGYTF; cdr3_nt: TGTGCCAGCAGTTACTCGATAGGGGACAGGGGGAACTATGGCTACACCTTC
clone_size: .; j_call: TRBJ1-1; d_call: .; v_call: TRBV29-1; cdr3_aa: CSVFADTEAFF; cdr3_nt: TGCAGCGTCTTCGCGGACACTGAAGCTTTCTTT
clone_size: .; j_call: TRBJ1-1; d_call: TRBD1; v_call: TRBV5-6; cdr3_aa: CASRDTGVGTEAFF; cdr3_nt: TGTGCCAGCAGGGACACAGGGGTGGGCACTGAAGCTTTCTTT
clone_size: few; j_call: TRBJ2-5; d_call: .; v_call: TRBV5-1; cdr3_aa: CASSADQETQYF; cdr3_nt: TGCGCCAGCAGCGCCGACCAAGAGACCCAGTACTTC
clone_size: few; j_call: TRBJ2-7; d_call: TRBD2; v_call: TRBV5-1; cdr3_aa: CASSSSGRDEQYF; cdr3_nt: TGCGCCAGCAGCTCGTCCGGGAGGGACGAGCAGTACTTC
clone_size: .; j_call: TRBJ2-3; d_call: TRBD1; v_call: TRBV5-1; cdr3_aa: CASSLKGASDTQYF; cdr3_nt: TGCGCCAGCAGCTTGAAGGGGGCATCGGATACGCAGTATTTT
clone_size: many; j_call: TRBJ2-1; d_call: .; v_call: TRBV7-2; cdr3_aa: CASTPSSSGEQFF; cdr3_nt: TGTGCCAGCACCCCATCCAGCTCCGGTGAGCAGTTCTTC
clone_size: few; j_call: TRBJ1-6; d_call: .; v_call: TRBV19; cdr3_aa: CASSIATDHNSPLHF; cdr3_nt: TGTGCCAGTAGTATAGCAACGGATCATAATTCACCCCTCCACTTT
clone_size: .; j_call: TRBJ2-7; d_call: .; v_call: TRBV7-9; cdr3_aa: CASSLQGTGEQYF; cdr3_nt: TGTGCCAGCAGCTTACAGGGCACCGGCGAGCAGTACTTC
clone_size: few; j_call: TRBJ2-1; d_call: TRBD2; v_call: TRBV6-2/TRBV6-3; cdr3_aa: CASSYPERGYATSYNEQFF; cdr3_nt: TGTGCCAGCAGTTACCCCGAGCGGGGGTACGCGACCTCCTACAATGAGCAGTTCTTC